This T cell receptor (beta chain) emerged from a study of early T cells in non-severe SARS-CoV-2 infection. Overall study context: The study sequenced bulk RNA from unsorted whole blood, with chains unpaired. General observations from the study: Private and CD4 specificities were missed by VDJdb matching, skewed to anti-spike CD8.

The CDR3 sequence is 13 residues long. V lost 9 bases, J lost 1 base, and 5 bases stayed unmatched. This clonotype was detected ten times or more. The antigen is unknown. Individual cDNA molecules received unique molecular identifiers. TCRdb reanalysed the 5' RACE reads using MiXCR and keeps one entry per CDR3 protein. The data contain 45,000 or so distinct CDR3 sequences, approximately 6.1% of them singletons. The genes are TRBV12-3 or TRBV12-4 and TRBJ2-5, with 7 nucleotides matching TRBD2. Sequenced sample: whole blood. This TCR was sampled from an adult who was a healthcare worker with PCR-confirmed SARS-CoV-2 infection or an uninfected control (not recorded which). The DNA for the CDR3 is TGTGCCAGTAAAAGCGGGGTCCAAGAGACCCAGTACTTC. Protein sequence: CASKSGVQETQYF.